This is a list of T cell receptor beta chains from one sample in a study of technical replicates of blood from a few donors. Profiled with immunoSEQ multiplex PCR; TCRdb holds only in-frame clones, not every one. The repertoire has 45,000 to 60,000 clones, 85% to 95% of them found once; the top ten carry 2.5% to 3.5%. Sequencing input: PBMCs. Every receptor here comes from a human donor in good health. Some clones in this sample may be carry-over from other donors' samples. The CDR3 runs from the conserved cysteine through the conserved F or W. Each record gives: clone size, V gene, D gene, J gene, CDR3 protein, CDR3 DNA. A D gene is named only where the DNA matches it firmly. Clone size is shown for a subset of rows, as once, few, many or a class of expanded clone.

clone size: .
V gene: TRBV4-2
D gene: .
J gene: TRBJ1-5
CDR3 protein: CASSQEGRGGNQPQHF
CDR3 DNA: TGTGCCAGCAGCCAAGAGGGAAGGGGCGGCAATCAGCCCCAGCATTTT

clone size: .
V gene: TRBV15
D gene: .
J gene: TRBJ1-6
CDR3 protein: CATSREGGGSPLHF
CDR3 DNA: TGTGCCACCAGCAGAGAGGGCGGGGGTTCACCCCTCCACTTT

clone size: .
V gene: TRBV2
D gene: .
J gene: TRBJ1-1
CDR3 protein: CASRSVTGEAFF
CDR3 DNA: TGTGCCAGCAGATCTGTGACTGGTGAAGCTTTCTTT

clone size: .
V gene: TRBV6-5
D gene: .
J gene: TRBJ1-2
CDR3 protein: CASSYAGGDIYGYTF
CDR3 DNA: TGTGCCAGCAGTTACGCCGGGGGGGATATCTATGGCTACACCTTC

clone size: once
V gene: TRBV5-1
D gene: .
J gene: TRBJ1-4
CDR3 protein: CASSNHESGGEKLFF
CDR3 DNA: TGCGCCAGCAGCAACCACGAGTCCGGAGGTGAAAAACTGTTTTTT

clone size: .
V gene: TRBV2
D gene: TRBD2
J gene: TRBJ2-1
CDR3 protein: CATTGTIGNEQFF
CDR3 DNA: TGTGCCACTACCGGGACTATAGGGAATGAGCAGTTCTTC

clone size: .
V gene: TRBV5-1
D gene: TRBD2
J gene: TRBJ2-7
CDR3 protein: CASSEAGVSYEQYF
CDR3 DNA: TGCGCCAGCAGTGAAGCGGGAGTATCCTACGAGCAGTACTTC

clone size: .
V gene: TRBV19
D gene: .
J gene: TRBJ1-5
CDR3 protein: CASSKINQPQHF
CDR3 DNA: TGTGCCAGTAGCAAAATCAATCAGCCCCAGCATTTT

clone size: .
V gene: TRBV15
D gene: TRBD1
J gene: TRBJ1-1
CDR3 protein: CATSSVRLEGATEAFF
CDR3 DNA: TGTGCCACCAGCAGCGTGCGCCTGGAGGGGGCGACTGAAGCTTTCTTT

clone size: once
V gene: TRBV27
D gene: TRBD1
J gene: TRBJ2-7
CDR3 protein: CASSPGQGNYEQYF
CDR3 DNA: TGTGCCAGCAGCCCGGGACAGGGAAACTACGAGCAGTACTTC

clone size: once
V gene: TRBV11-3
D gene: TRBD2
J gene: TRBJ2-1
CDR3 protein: CASSPSIPGTSGDWVNEQFF
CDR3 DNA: TGTGCCAGCAGCCCATCTATTCCCGGGACTAGCGGGGACTGGGTAAATGAGCAGTTCTTC

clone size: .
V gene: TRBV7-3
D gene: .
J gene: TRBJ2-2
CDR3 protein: CASSLRPGNTGELFF
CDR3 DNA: TGTGCCAGCAGCTTAAGGCCAGGGAACACCGGGGAGCTGTTTTTT

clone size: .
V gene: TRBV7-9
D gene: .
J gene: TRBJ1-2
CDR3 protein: CASSSGGGALYGYTF
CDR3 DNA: TGTGCCAGCAGCTCGGGAGGGGGGGCGTTATATGGCTACACCTTC

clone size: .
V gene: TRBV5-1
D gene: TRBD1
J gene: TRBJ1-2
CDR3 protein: CASSLGQGSGYTF
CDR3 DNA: TGCGCCAGCAGCTTGGGACAGGGTAGCGGCTACACCTTC

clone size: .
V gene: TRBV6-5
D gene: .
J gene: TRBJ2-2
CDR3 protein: CASSYALVGAGELFF
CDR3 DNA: TGTGCCAGCAGTTACGCGTTAGTAGGGGCCGGGGAGCTGTTTTTT

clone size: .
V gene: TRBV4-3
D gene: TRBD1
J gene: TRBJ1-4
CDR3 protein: CASSRLGGASEKLFF
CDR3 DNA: TGCGCCAGCAGCCGACTAGGGGGCGCATCCGAAAAACTGTTTTTT

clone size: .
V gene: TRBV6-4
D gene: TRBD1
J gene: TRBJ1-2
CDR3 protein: CASRRTGGDGYTF
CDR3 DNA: TGTGCCAGCAGAAGGACAGGGGGGGACGGCTACACCTTC

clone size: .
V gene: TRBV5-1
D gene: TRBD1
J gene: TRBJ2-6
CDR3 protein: CASSTDRAGANVLTF
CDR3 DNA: TGCGCCAGCAGCACCGACAGGGCTGGGGCCAACGTCCTGACTTTC

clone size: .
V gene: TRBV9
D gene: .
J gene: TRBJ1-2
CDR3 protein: CASSDPSWQGPSGYTF
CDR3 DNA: TGTGCCAGCAGCGACCCCTCCTGGCAGGGCCCATCTGGCTACACCTTC

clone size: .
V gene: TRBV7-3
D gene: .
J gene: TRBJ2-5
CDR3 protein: CASSPGLVGTQETQYF
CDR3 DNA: TGTGCCAGCAGCCCCGGACTCGTCGGAACACAAGAGACCCAGTACTTC

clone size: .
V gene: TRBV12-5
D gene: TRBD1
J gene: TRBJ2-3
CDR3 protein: CASGPTGGKLDTQYF
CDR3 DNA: TGTGCTAGTGGTCCTACAGGGGGGAAATTGGATACGCAGTATTTT

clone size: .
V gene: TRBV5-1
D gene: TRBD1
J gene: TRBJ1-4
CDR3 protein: CASSLGTGMYEKLFF
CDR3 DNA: TGCGCCAGCAGCTTGGGGACAGGGATGTATGAAAAACTGTTTTTT

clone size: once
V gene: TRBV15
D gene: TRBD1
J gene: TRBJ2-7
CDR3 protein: CATSTRTGSFEQYF
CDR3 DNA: TGTGCCACCAGCACCCGGACAGGATCCTTCGAGCAGTACTTC

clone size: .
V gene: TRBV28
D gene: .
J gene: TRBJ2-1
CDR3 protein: CASSTGGIGDEQFF
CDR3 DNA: TGTGCCAGCAGTACCGGAGGTATTGGGGATGAGCAGTTCTTC

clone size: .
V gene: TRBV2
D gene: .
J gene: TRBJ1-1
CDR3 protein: CASSLQGNTEAFF
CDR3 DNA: TGTGCCAGCAGTCTACAGGGAAACACTGAAGCTTTCTTT

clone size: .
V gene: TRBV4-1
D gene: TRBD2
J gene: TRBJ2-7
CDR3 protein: CASSRILAGPLYEQYF
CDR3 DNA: TGCGCCAGCAGCCGGATACTAGCGGGTCCACTCTACGAGCAGTACTTC

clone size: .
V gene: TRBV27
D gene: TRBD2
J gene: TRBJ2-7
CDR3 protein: CASSNSGRAHYEQYF
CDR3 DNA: TGTGCCAGCAGTAATAGCGGGAGGGCCCACTACGAGCAGTACTTC